Listed here are 24 T cell receptor beta chains from one sample, sequenced in a study of blood T cell repertoires in COVID-19. TCRdb keeps only in-frame clones here, not all; method: immunoSEQ multiplex PCR. This table has approximately 270,000 clones, 90% appearing once. The specimen sequenced was PBMCs or T cells enriched from blood (not recorded which). The source of these receptors is a woman aged 30 to 39 with acute COVID-19.

The rearrangement links TRBV24-1 to TRBJ1-2; 7 positions agree with TRBD1. The CDR3 is 14 residues long. From germline, CDR1 is KGHDR and CDR2 SFDVKD. Germline trimming cut 2 bases from V and 8 bases from J; bases unmatched to any gene: 7. The CDR3 region has the DNA TGTGCCACCAGTGATTCACAGGGGTTTCGGGGCTACACCTTC. Its protein product is CATSDSQGFRGYTF.

V usage is TRBV6-2 or TRBV6-3 and J usage is TRBJ1-2; 8 nucleotides agree with TRBD1. This CDR3 is built from 15 residues. V lost 4 bases and J lost 4; bases outside the gene matches: 8. Germline CDR1 and CDR2: MNHEY and SVGEGT. The CDR3 protein is CASSWSPGGGYGYTF. DNA of the CDR3: TGTGCCAGCAGTTGGTCGCCAGGGGGCGGCTATGGCTACACCTTC.

The V gene is TRBV4-3, the J gene TRBJ2-3, with 12 bases that match TRBD2. The CDR3 runs to 17 residues. The junction had 7 bases not matched to a gene; V was cut back by 1 base and J by 5 bases. CDR1 and CDR2 (germline): LGHNA, YSLEER. The CDR3 protein is CASSQGVGLAGQDTQYF. The CDR3 nucleotides are TGCGCCAGCAGCCAAGGCGTGGGACTAGCGGGTCAAGATACGCAGTATTTT.

The chain links TRBV15 to TRBJ2-7; 8 positions match TRBD1. This CDR3 contains 14 residues. Germline V CDR1 and CDR2: LNHNV, YYDKDF (reference sequence). Trimming at V came to 5 bases and at J to 3 bases, leaving 6 bases not matched to a gene. The CDR3 is CATSRDRKSYEQYF. The CDR3, as DNA: TGTGCCACCAGCCGGGACAGGAAAAGCTACGAGCAGTACTTC. The full variable domain, completed using reference TRBV15 and TRBJ2-7, is DAMVIQNPRYQVTQFGKPVTLSCSQTLNHNVMYWYQQKSSQAPKLLFHYYDKDFNNEADTPDNFQSRRPNTSFCFLDIRSPGLGDTAMYLCATSRDRKSYEQYFGPGTRLTVT.

The genes are TRBV19 and TRBJ1-6; 10 bases align to TRBD1. Looked up from germline, CDR1 is LNHDA and CDR2 is SQIVND (reference sequence). V shed 7 bases, J shed 8 bases, and the junction held 5 bases outside the gene matches. CDR3 length equals 14 residues. The CDR3 nucleotides are TGTGCCAGTAACTCCGGGACAGGGGATTCACCCCTCCACTTT. The encoded protein is CASNSGTGDSPLHF.

The V gene is TRBV24-1, the J gene TRBJ2-2; D is possibly TRBD2 (6 bases). Between the trimmed V and J ends, which lost 1 base and 1 base, there was a span of 9 bases. This CDR3 region has 16 residues. The germline V gene has CDR1 KGHDR and CDR2 SFDVKD. The CDR3 reads CATSDFAGLNTGELFF. DNA of the CDR3: TGTGCCACCAGTGATTTCGCGGGGCTGAACACCGGGGAGCTGTTTTTT.

This clone was observed a single time. V gene TRBV27 combines with J gene TRBJ2-7; no firm D call. CDR3 length: 15 amino acids. Trimming removed 0 bases from V and 1 base from J, with 10 bases in between. Germline CDR1 and CDR2: MNHEY and SMNVEV (reference sequence). The CDR3 sequence is CASSLSPGFSYEQYF. The CDR3 region has the DNA TGTGCCAGCAGTTTATCTCCCGGGTTTTCCTACGAGCAGTACTTC.

The chain is built from TRBV25-1 and TRBJ1-1; D is ambiguous. This CDR3 has 12 residues. The germline CDR1 and CDR2 sequences are MGHDK and SYGVNS. Trimming shortened V by 4 bases and J by 5 bases, and 8 bases separated the two germline ends. As DNA, the CDR3 is TGTGCCAGCAGTGCCGGGAGGACTGAAGCTTTCTTT. As protein: CASSAGRTEAFF.

The V and J genes are TRBV2 and TRBJ2-1; 8 bases map to TRBD2. Per germline, CDR1 SNHLY and CDR2 FYNNEI. The CDR3 has 14 residues. With V trimmed by 9 bases and J by 0 bases, 4 bases remained unmatched. The CDR3 spells CARRSGSSYNEQFF. The CDR3 region has the DNA TGTGCCAGGAGGAGCGGGAGCTCCTACAATGAGCAGTTCTTC.

The chain is built from TRBV27 and TRBJ2-7; D uncertain. The CDR3 sequence is 15 residues long. The ends were cut back, 0 bases at V and 2 bases at J, with 11 bases in the middle. In germline, CDR1 is MNHEY, CDR2 SMNVEV (reference sequence). Here the CDR3 reads CASSLSQDSAYEQYF. The CDR3 DNA follows: TGTGCCAGCAGTTTATCCCAAGACTCCGCCTACGAGCAGTACTTC.

The J gene is TRBJ2-1, the V gene TRBV28; 9 nucleotides line up with TRBD1. The trim removed 8 bases at V and 8 bases at J, leaving 13 bases unmatched. CDR3 length equals 15 residues. Germline loops: CDR1 MDHEN, CDR2 SYDVKM. The CDR3 DNA reads as TGTGCCAGCGGGACAGGGAGCGCGGGATATTATGAGCAGTTCTTC. This codes for CASGTGSAGYYEQFF.

The chain recombines TRBV28 with TRBJ2-2; 9 positions match TRBD2. The CDR3 covers 16 residues. The junction had 4 bases not matched to a gene; V was cut back by 2 bases and J by 3 bases. Germline assignment: CDR1 MDHEN and CDR2 SYDVKM. CDR3 in DNA: TGTGCCAGCAGTTTAATCAGACTAGCGGACACCGGGGAGCTGTTTTTT. It codes for CASSLIRLADTGELFF.

The J gene is TRBJ2-7, the V gene TRBV4-1; D ambiguous. This CDR3 comprises 13 residues. Trimming cost V 2 bases and J 1 base, with 6 bases left between them. Germline V gene lookup returns CDR1 MGHRA and CDR2 YSYEKL. The CDR3 loop reads CASSQPGSYEQYF. The CDR3 DNA sequence: TGCGCCAGCAGCCAACCCGGGTCCTACGAGCAGTACTTC.

This rearrangement joins TRBV19 to TRBJ2-3, with D perhaps TRBD2 (5 bases). Trimming stripped 1 base from V and 4 bases from J, with 21 bases between. Germline V gene sequence: CDR1 LNHDA, CDR2 SQIVND (reference sequence). The CDR3 length is 18 residues. The CDR3 nucleotides read TGTGCCAGTAGTATAGGGAAGAGCGAGGGTTTTCGGGCAGATACGCAGTATTTT. Translating gives CASSIGKSEGFRADTQYF.

Only one count was recorded for this clone. The chain joins TRBV6-5 to TRBJ1-2, with unresolved D. The CDR3 has 11 amino acids. Per germline, CDR1 MNHEY and CDR2 SVGAGI. The V end lost 6 bases, the J end lost 6 bases, and 8 bases lay between the germline ends. This CDR3 reads CASRNSDGYTF. The CDR3, as DNA: TGTGCCAGCAGGAACTCCGATGGCTACACCTTC.

The chain has TRBV27 and TRBJ2-7; 9 bases are a match to TRBD1. The germline gives CDR1 MNHEY, CDR2 SMNVEV (reference sequence). The CDR3 runs 16 residues. With 4 bases clipped from V and 0 bases from J, the junction kept 7 bases outside the gene matches. The CDR3: CASSSEWDRASYEQYF. The CDR3 nucleotides are TGTGCCAGCAGTTCGGAGTGGGACAGGGCCTCCTACGAGCAGTACTTC.

Here the CDR3 DNA reads TGTGCCAGCAGTCTAGGAGGGATTAACACCGGGGAGCTGTTTTTT. Protein sequence: CASSLGGINTGELFF. The chain uses TRBV5-4 and TRBJ2-2, with D maybe TRBD2 (6 bases). Between the trimmed V and J ends, which lost 5 bases and 2 bases, there was a span of 13 bases. Germline values: CDR1 SGHNT, CDR2 YYREEE (reference sequence). The CDR3 loop spans 15 amino acids.

This clone was detected a few times. The chain carries TRBV11-3 and TRBJ2-3; 9 bases are a match to TRBD2. The V segment lost 5 bases and the J segment 2 bases; nucleotides outside the gene matches: 11. The CDR3 runs 17 residues. Germline lookup yields CDR1 SGHNT and CDR2 YENEEA. As DNA, the CDR3 is TGTGCCAGCAGCCTTGGGACTAGCTTATCAATCACAGATACGCAGTATTTT. It specifies CASSLGTSLSITDTQYF. Using reference TRBV11-3 and TRBJ2-3 for the parts outside the CDR3, the full variable domain is EAGVVQSPRYKIIEKKQPVAFWCNPISGHNTLYWYLQNLGQGPELLIRYENEEAVDDSQLPKDRFSAERLKGVDSTLKIQPAELGDSAVYLCASSLGTSLSITDTQYFGPGTRLTVL.

CDR3 DNA sequence: TGTGCCAGCAGCTTGGAGACTAGCGGGAGGATAAACGAGCAGTACTTC. Translation gives CASSLETSGRINEQYF. This chain joins TRBV5-4 and TRBJ2-7, with 13 positions matching TRBD2. J gave up 5 bases and V 0 bases, and 5 bases lay outside the gene matches. This CDR3 is 16 amino acids long. The germline CDR1 and CDR2 sequences are SGHNT and YYREEE (reference sequence).

A single count supports this clone. The chain links TRBV12-3 or TRBV12-4 to TRBJ2-7; possibly TRBD2 for D (5 bases). This CDR3 is built from 13 residues. Trimming removed 3 bases at V and 2 bases at J, with 8 bases between. The CDR3 region has the DNA TGTGCCAGCAGTTTCGGGGATGCCTACGAGCAGTACTTC. This sequence encodes CASSFGDAYEQYF.

The chain carries TRBV10-3 and TRBJ1-4, with D perhaps TRBD1 (5 bases). Germline CDR1 reads ENHRY; CDR2 reads SYGVKD. Trimming shortened V by 10 bases and J by 8 bases, and 17 bases separated the two germline ends. This CDR3 is built from 13 residues. CDR3 bases: TGTGCCACTTCCGGGGGATTGGGGGAAAAACTGTTTTTT. It specifies CATSGGLGEKLFF.

The chain uses TRBV3-1 (or the pseudogene TRBV3-2) and TRBJ2-7, with 9 bases fitting TRBD2. V shed 4 bases and J 2 bases; nucleotides not matched to a gene: 12. This CDR3 comprises 17 residues. CDR1 is LGHDT and CDR2 is YNNKEL in the germline V gene (reference sequence). The CDR3 is CASSRTKFGTSPYEQYF. Written as DNA, the CDR3 is TGTGCCAGCAGCCGCACGAAATTCGGGACTAGCCCCTACGAGCAGTACTTC.

A few counts support this clone. V usage is TRBV19 and J usage is TRBJ1-2, with D maybe TRBD1 (5 bases). V lost 4 bases and J lost 2, with 14 bases in between. The CDR3 totals 15 residues. Germline CDR1 reads LNHDA; CDR2 reads SQIVND (reference sequence). CDR3 region: CASSTPTVMNYGYTF. The CDR3 nucleotides read TGTGCCAGTAGTACCCCGACAGTAATGAACTATGGCTACACCTTC.

This chain connects TRBV6-4 to TRBJ2-2, with 10 nucleotides matching TRBD2. This CDR3 is built from 15 residues. CDR1 and CDR2 from the germline V gene are MRHNA and SNTAGT. V shed 5 bases, J shed 4 bases, and the junction held 4 bases outside the gene matches. The CDR3 coding sequence is TGTGCCAGCAGTCCTAGCGGGAGTACCACCGGGGAGCTGTTTTTT. As protein: CASSPSGSTTGELFF.